This passage covers 8 T cell receptor beta chains from one sample sequenced in a study of blood T cell repertoires in COVID-19. Measured with immunoSEQ multiplex PCR; TCRdb has only the in-frame clones, and not every one. The sample yields 95,000 to 150,000 clones, 70% to 90% seen once. The sequenced material came from peripheral blood. The source of these receptors is a woman older than 75 with acute or convalescent COVID-19.

The rearrangement uses TRBV7-3 and TRBJ2-3; TRBD2 agrees at 7 bases. The CDR3 totals 16 residues. Trimming at V came to 5 bases and at J to 2 bases, leaving 10 bases not matched to a gene. Germline V gene sequence: CDR1 SGHTA, CDR2 FQGTGA. The chain's CDR3 is CASSAQDGGSTDTQYF. The CDR3 nucleotides are TGTGCCAGCAGCGCACAGGACGGGGGGTCCACAGATACGCAGTATTTT. Using reference TRBV7-3 and TRBJ2-3 for the parts outside the CDR3, the full variable domain is GAGVSQTPSNKVTEKGKYVELRCDPISGHTALYWYRQSLGQGPEFLIYFQGTGAADDSGLPNDRFFAVRPEGSVSTLKIQRTERGDSAVYLCASSAQDGGSTDTQYFGPGTRLTVL.

Only a few counts were recorded for this clone. The chain recombines TRBV3-1 (or the pseudogene TRBV3-2) with TRBJ1-5, with 9 bases that match TRBD1. V was pared by 2 bases and J by 9 bases, with 5 bases of the junction left unmatched. Germline V gene lookup returns CDR1 LGHDT and CDR2 YNNKEL (reference sequence). This CDR3 is 14 amino acids long. CDR3 DNA: TGTGCCAGCAGCCAACGGACAGGGGAGTTGCCCCAGCATTTT. It translates to CASSQRTGELPQHF.

This rearrangement joins TRBV5-1 to TRBJ2-1; D gene unclear. The CDR3 extends over 12 amino acids. The germline V gene encodes CDR1 SGHRS and CDR2 YFSETQ. Trimming removed 0 bases from V and 8 bases from J, with 6 bases in between. The CDR3 reads CASSLADYEQFF. The CDR3 region has the DNA TGCGCCAGCAGCTTGGCCGACTATGAGCAGTTCTTC. The full variable domain, completed using reference TRBV5-1 and TRBJ2-1, is KAGVTQTPRYLIKTRGQQVTLSCSPISGHRSVSWYQQTPGQGLQFLFEYFSETQRNKGNFPGRFSGRQFSNSRSEMNVSTLELGDSALYLCASSLADYEQFFGPGTRLTVL.

The CDR3 region has the DNA TGTGCCGGCTCCCAGGACTACAAAAGGGCCGGGGAGCTGTTTTTT. This encodes CAGSQDYKRAGELFF. The gene calls are TRBV6-6 and TRBJ2-2; a possible D gene is TRBD2 (6 bases). In germline, CDR1 is MNHNY, CDR2 SVGAGI (reference sequence). V was shortened by 11 bases and J by 6 bases, with 22 bases between the two germline ends. CDR3 size: 15 residues.

The chain joins TRBV5-4 to TRBJ1-6; tentative D call: TRBD1 (6 bases). The CDR3 contains 17 residues. The V end lost 4 bases, the J end lost 1 base, and 15 bases lay between the germline ends. CDR1 is SGHNT and CDR2 is YYREEE in the germline V gene (reference sequence). This CDR3 is CASSAGGVGSYNSPLHF. The CDR3 nucleotides read TGTGCCAGCAGCGCGGGGGGCGTTGGATCCTATAATTCACCCCTCCACTTT.

The chain carries TRBV6-1 and TRBJ2-3; perhaps TRBD1 as D (6 bases). CDR1 is MNHNS and CDR2 is SASEGT in the germline V gene. V dropped 3 bases and J dropped 5 bases, with 12 bases sitting between them. This CDR3 comprises 14 residues. This CDR3 is CASSDGTRGDTQYF. The CDR3 DNA reads TGTGCCAGCAGTGACGGGACAAGAGGAGATACGCAGTATTTT.

The V call is TRBV6-5, the J call TRBJ2-7, with TRBD1 matching 8 bases. CDR3 size: 14 residues. After removal of 7 bases from V and 6 bases from J, the junction contained 11 bases not matched to a gene. Germline lookup yields CDR1 MNHEY and CDR2 SVGAGI. The CDR3 DNA follows: TGTGCCAGCATTCCCCGGGACAGGTACTCCGAGCAGTACTTC. As protein: CASIPRDRYSEQYF.

V and J are TRBV24-1 and TRBJ2-2; 14 bases line up with TRBD2. Germline assignment: CDR1 KGHDR and CDR2 SFDVKD. V lost 0 bases to trimming and J lost 6 bases; unmatched junction nucleotides: 17. The CDR3 runs 22 residues. CDR3 coding DNA: TGTGCCACCAGTGATTTGAAGTTGGACAGAACCGGGACTAGCGGGAGCGCCGGGGAGCTGTTTTTT. As protein: CATSDLKLDRTGTSGSAGELFF.